This TCR beta chain originates from a study of blood T cells in healthy people across ages. Whole-study findings and limits: More naive CD4+ cells and higher diversity were found in long-lived than in aged donors.

A sample-barcoded 5' primer and a J-beta primer mix were used in a second PCR of about 7 to 12 cycles. MiXCR, run by TCRdb on the 5' RACE reads, gives a single entry per CDR3 protein. The sample has hundreds of thousands of distinct CDR3 sequences, approximately 48% seen once. This clonotype was counted between two and nine times. The antigen is undetermined. This CDR3 has 16 residues. V was clipped by 2 bases and J by 5 bases; unmatched bases: 9. Germline V CDR1 and CDR2: SEHNR, FQNEAQ (reference sequence). The chain couples TRBV7-9 to TRBJ2-1, with 7 bases fitting TRBD1. The sequencing sample was made of blood. This sequence originates from a man aged 60 to 69 in good health. DNA for the CDR3: TGTGCCAGCAGCTTACTAGCACAGGGGCCACACAATGAGCAGTTCTTC. Translation: CASSLLAQGPHNEQFF.